The 31 T cell receptor beta chains in this list originate from one sample, sequenced in a study of cytomegalovirus exposure and HLA in healthy donors (dated by TCRdb to 2016 to 2017). The library came from the immunoSEQ multiplex PCR assay. For the multiplex PCR, a mixture combining 60 forward primers for TCR Vbeta segments and 13 reverse primers for TCR Jbeta segments was used. TCRdb provides this immuneACCESS table in a form limited to in-frame rearrangements. Some clones are lacking; in checked studies, under half of them reflect an unresolved V gene, and why the rest are absent is not known. The table kept for this sample lists roughly 79,000 clones. The top ten constitute approximately 4.3% of the sample. Sequencing used PBMCs. These receptors originate from a man aged 25 to 40 in good health and CMV-seronegative.

The genes are TRBV4-3 and TRBJ2-2; D gene ambiguous. CDR1 and CDR2 from the germline V gene are LGHNA and YSLEER. The CDR3 runs 14 residues. Trimming cost V 1 base and J 0 bases, with 3 bases left between them. The CDR3, as DNA: TGCGCCAGCAGCCAAGCCGCGAACACCGGGGAGCTGTTTTTT. Translated: CASSQAANTGELFF.

The CDR3 DNA sequence: TGCAGCGTTGAAGATCTGGCAGGGTTGGGAGCTTTCTTT. It translates to CSVEDLAGLGAFF. The rearrangement uses TRBV29-1 and TRBJ1-1, with D possibly matching TRBD1 (5 bases). Trimming cost V 0 bases and J 10 bases, with 15 bases left between them. Germline loops: CDR1 SQVTM, CDR2 ANQGSEA. The CDR3 contains 13 residues.

The gene calls are TRBV29-1 and TRBJ1-1; D not certain. Germline CDR1 and CDR2: SQVTM and ANQGSEA. The CDR3 runs to 15 residues. V was shortened by 4 bases and J by 3 bases, with 18 bases between the two germline ends. CDR3 sequence (DNA): TGCAGCGTTGCTAAGCGTCTCCCCTTCGACACTGAAGCTTTCTTT. Amino acid sequence: CSVAKRLPFDTEAFF.

The chain has TRBV4-1 and TRBJ1-2; no clear D. The germline V gene has CDR1 MGHRA and CDR2 YSYEKL. V lost 0 bases and J lost 3, with 8 bases in between. The CDR3 covers 14 residues. The CDR3 region is CASSQDGRYYGYTF. The DNA of the CDR3 is TGCGCCAGCAGCCAAGATGGGCGTTACTATGGCTACACCTTC.

The chain combines TRBV7-8 with TRBJ1-5, with 10 bases that match TRBD1. Germline trimming cut 4 bases from V and 2 bases from J; bases unmatched to any gene: 5. This CDR3 is built from 16 residues. From germline, CDR1 is SGHVS and CDR2 FQNEAQ. DNA of the CDR3: TGTGCCAGCAGCTCCAGGGACAGGGGCCGCAATCAGCCCCAGCATTTT. This translates into CASSSRDRGRNQPQHF.

V is TRBV29-1 and J is TRBJ2-1, with TRBD2 matching over 13 bases. V lost 4 bases to trimming and J lost 5 bases; unmatched junction nucleotides: 11. CDR3 length: 17 residues. Looked up from germline, CDR1 is SQVTM and CDR2 is ANQGSEA. The CDR3: CSVGWTSGSYRDNEQFF. CDR3 nucleotide sequence: TGCAGCGTTGGATGGACTAGCGGGAGCTATCGCGACAATGAGCAGTTCTTC.

The gene calls are TRBV7-9 and TRBJ2-7, with D maybe TRBD1 (5 bases). CDR3 length: 12 amino acids. The V end lost 3 bases, the J end lost 7 bases, and 10 bases lay between the germline ends. CDR1 SEHNR and CDR2 FQNEAQ come from the germline V gene (reference sequence). The CDR3 nucleotides read TGTGCCAGCAGCTTGGACACGAATGAGCAGTACTTC. It codes for CASSLDTNEQYF.

This rearrangement joins TRBV6-6 to TRBJ1-4, with 7 bases lining up with TRBD1. The CDR3 extends over 16 amino acids. With 7 bases clipped from V and 3 bases from J, the junction kept 11 bases outside the gene matches. Germline V gives CDR1 MNHNY, CDR2 SVGAGI (reference sequence). The CDR3 loop is CASNDRTGAANEKLFF. CDR3 bases: TGTGCCAGCAACGACCGAACAGGGGCGGCTAATGAAAAACTGTTTTTT.

V gene TRBV5-4 combines with J gene TRBJ2-1; 8 bases are shared with TRBD2. Germline trimming cut 0 bases from V and 5 bases from J; bases unmatched to any gene: 4. CDR3 length: 15 residues. Germline CDR1 is SGHNT and CDR2 is YYREEE (reference sequence). The CDR3 DNA sequence: TGTGCCAGCAGCTTGGGGGTAGCGGGAAACAATGAGCAGTTCTTC. It specifies CASSLGVAGNNEQFF.

Comments on this clone: Sequence at one end of the junction differs from germline and may be a read error. The V gene is TRBV5-1, the J gene TRBJ1-1; 10 bases agree with TRBD1. In germline, CDR1 is SGHRS, CDR2 YFSETQ. This CDR3 comprises 17 residues. The DNA for the CDR3 is TGCGCCAGCAGCTTGGGACAGGGGGCTTGGAAGAACATTGAAGCTTTCTTT. It codes for CASSLGQGAWKNIEAFF.

The V and J genes are TRBV6-5 and TRBJ1-1, with TRBD1 matching over 7 bases. CDR1 is MNHEY, CDR2 SVGAGI, per germline. V lost 6 bases, J lost 3 bases, and 10 bases stayed unmatched. This CDR3 is 15 amino acids long. This chain's CDR3 is CASRLDNRGDTEAFF. CDR3 DNA sequence: TGTGCCAGCAGGTTGGATAACAGGGGCGACACTGAAGCTTTCTTT.

The V gene is TRBV19, the J gene TRBJ1-1; 11 bases line up with TRBD1. The V segment lost 4 bases and the J segment 5 bases; nucleotides outside the gene matches: 3. The CDR3 is 14 residues long. CDR1 and CDR2 from the germline V gene are LNHDA and SQIVND (reference sequence). In nucleotides, the CDR3 is TGTGCCAGTAGTAAAGGGACAGGGGGAACTGAAGCTTTCTTT. It translates to CASSKGTGGTEAFF.

The chain employs TRBV15 and TRBJ1-4; 7 bases are a match to TRBD1. V lost 1 base to trimming and J lost 3 bases; unmatched junction nucleotides: 2. CDR3 length: 15 residues. Germline loops: CDR1 LNHNV, CDR2 YYDKDF (reference sequence). The CDR3: CATSRGQGANEKLFF. CDR3 in DNA: TGTGCCACCAGCAGAGGACAGGGAGCTAATGAAAAACTGTTTTTT.

In regard to this clone: An end of the junction does not agree with germline; a read error may underlie this. The rearrangement uses TRBV5-4 and TRBJ1-2; tentatively, D is TRBD1 (6 bases). The CDR3 contains 14 residues. Germline V gene lookup returns CDR1 SGHNT and CDR2 YYREEE (reference sequence). CDR3 residues: CASRLDVGAKGYTF. The CDR3, as DNA: TGTGCCAGCAGATTGGACGTGGGGGCGAAAGGCTACACCTTC.

J is TRBJ1-1 and V is TRBV11-3, with no clear D. V lost 5 bases and J 5 bases, leaving 15 bases between the germline ends. CDR3 size: 14 residues. Germline CDR1 and CDR2: SGHNT and YENEEA. The CDR3 bases are TGTGCCAGCAGCCCACCCCCGAGAGGGACTGAAGCTTTCTTT. It specifies CASSPPPRGTEAFF.

The J gene is TRBJ1-1, the V gene TRBV19, with 11 bases aligning to TRBD1. The CDR3 sequence is 16 residues long. Germline CDR1 LNHDA, CDR2 SQIVND (reference sequence). Germline trimming cut 5 bases from V and 0 bases from J; bases unmatched to any gene: 5. This chain's CDR3 is CASSGGTGGLNTEAFF. The CDR3 bases are TGTGCCAGTAGTGGAGGGACAGGGGGATTGAACACTGAAGCTTTCTTT.

This chain connects TRBV6-6 to TRBJ2-1; TRBD1 matches at 10 bases. Per germline, CDR1 MNHNY and CDR2 SVGAGI (reference sequence). The CDR3 runs 16 residues. V was clipped by 6 bases and J by 6 bases; unmatched bases: 11. DNA for the CDR3: TGTGCCAGCAGCTGGGACAGGGGACACCATTCCAATGAGCAGTTCTTC. Residues: CASSWDRGHHSNEQFF.

The V gene is TRBV5-1, the J gene TRBJ1-1; the match to TRBD1 covers 9 bases. The junction had 6 bases not matched to a gene; V was cut back by 7 bases and J by 5 bases. CDR1 and CDR2 from the germline V gene are SGHRS and YFSETQ. The CDR3 totals 13 residues. This CDR3 is CASAWTGETEAFF. In DNA form, the CDR3 reads TGCGCCAGCGCCTGGACAGGGGAAACTGAAGCTTTCTTT.

This chain links TRBV18 with TRBJ2-5, with 8 nucleotides matching TRBD2. Germline loops: CDR1 KGHSH, CDR2 LQKENI. The CDR3 consists of 18 residues. The V segment lost 0 bases and the J segment 3 bases; nucleotides outside the gene matches: 12. CDR3 amino acids: CASSPPNTGLREEETQYF. The CDR3 region has the DNA TGTGCCAGCTCACCACCGAATACCGGGTTGCGGGAGGAAGAGACCCAGTACTTC.

This chain uses TRBV11-3 with TRBJ1-1, with 9 bases identical to TRBD1. There are 15 residues in the CDR3. Germline values: CDR1 SGHNT, CDR2 YENEEA. Losses at the gene ends were 4 bases for V and 1 base for J; bases not matched to a gene: 4. Here the CDR3 reads CASSSTGGGNTEAFF. DNA for the CDR3: TGTGCCAGCAGCTCGACAGGGGGAGGGAACACTGAAGCTTTCTTT.

Here the CDR3 DNA reads TGTGCCAGCAGTGAGGCAGGGAGGGGAAACACCATATATTTT. Amino acids: CASSEAGRGNTIYF. The chain joins TRBV2 to TRBJ1-3; perhaps TRBD1 as D (5 bases). Per the germline V gene, CDR1 is SNHLY and CDR2 is FYNNEI. The CDR3 runs 14 residues. V was clipped by 3 bases and J by 4 bases, with 10 bases between them.

The chain is built from TRBV5-1 and TRBJ2-1, with D possibly TRBD1 on 6 matching bases. Germline lookup yields CDR1 SGHRS and CDR2 YFSETQ. The CDR3 contains 15 residues. With 2 bases removed from V and 6 bases from J, the gap between germline ends came to 15 bases. The CDR3 region is CASSFGPQTGNEQFF. The CDR3 region has the DNA TGCGCCAGCAGCTTTGGGCCCCAGACAGGCAATGAGCAGTTCTTC.

This chain joins TRBV13 and TRBJ1-1; D is uncertain. Per germline, CDR1 PRHDT and CDR2 FYEKMQ (reference sequence). This CDR3 has 14 amino acids. V was clipped by 3 bases and J by 3 bases, with 11 bases between them. Written as DNA, the CDR3 is TGTGCCAGCAGCTTCGACCCTCAGGACACTGAAGCTTTCTTT. Amino acid sequence: CASSFDPQDTEAFF.

The rearrangement joins TRBV19 to TRBJ2-5; a weak D match, TRBD1 (6 bases). CDR1 LNHDA and CDR2 SQIVND come from the germline V gene (reference sequence). V was clipped by 3 bases and J by 6 bases, with 14 bases between them. CDR3 length equals 14 residues. CDR3 residues: CASSIVAGEQTQYF. CDR3 nucleotide sequence: TGTGCCAGTAGTATTGTCGCAGGGGAACAGACCCAGTACTTC. The whole variable domain, filled in from reference TRBV19 and TRBJ2-5, reads DGGITQSPKYLFRKEGQNVTLSCEQNLNHDAMYWYRQDPGQGLRLIYYSQIVNDFQKGDIAEGYSVSREKKESFPLTVTSAQKNPTAFYLCASSIVAGEQTQYFGPGTRLLVL.

This chain links TRBV20-1 with TRBJ1-2, with D unclear. The CDR3 is 11 residues long. CDR1 and CDR2 from the germline V gene are DFQATT and SNEGSKA (reference sequence). The V gene lost 2 bases and the J gene lost 7 bases, with 8 bases spanning the gap. The CDR3 bases are TGCAGTGCTAGAAGAGGGTTTGGCTACACCTTC. Protein: CSARRGFGYTF.

The chain employs TRBV6-5 and TRBJ1-2; no definite D call. V lost 6 bases and J lost 0, with 8 bases in between. The length of the CDR3 is 13 residues. Germline V gene data show CDR1 as MNHEY and CDR2 as SVGAGI. This CDR3 is CASSFQANYGYTF. The CDR3 DNA reads as TGTGCCAGCAGCTTCCAGGCTAACTATGGCTACACCTTC.

The rearrangement uses TRBV18 and TRBJ2-7; D remains unclear. The CDR3 loop spans 12 amino acids. V lost 4 bases, J lost 3 bases, and 7 bases lay in between. The germline CDR1 and CDR2 sequences are KGHSH and LQKENI. CDR3 nucleotide sequence: TGTGCCAGCTCACAATCCAACTACGAGCAGTACTTC. This translates into CASSQSNYEQYF. Based on the CDR3 plus reference TRBV18 and TRBJ2-7, the full variable domain is NAGVMQNPRHLVRRRGQEARLRCSPMKGHSHVYWYRQLPEEGLKFMVYLQKENIIDESGMPKERFSAEFPKEGPSILRIQQVVRGDSAAYFCASSQSNYEQYFGPGTRLTVT.

This chain uses TRBV4-2 with TRBJ2-2, with 8 bases that match TRBD2. Germline CDR1 and CDR2: LGHNA and YNFKEQ. J gave up 3 bases and V 3 bases, and 3 bases lay outside the gene matches. The CDR3 contains 15 residues. The CDR3 sequence is CASSQGLGDTGELFF. The DNA for the CDR3 is TGTGCCAGCAGCCAGGGACTAGGAGACACCGGGGAGCTGTTTTTT.

The chain recombines TRBV9 with TRBJ1-2, with D possibly being TRBD1 (6 bases). V was pared by 4 bases and J by 0 bases, with 13 bases between. The CDR3 loop spans 15 amino acids. The germline gives CDR1 SGDLS, CDR2 YYNGEE. The CDR3 coding sequence is TGTGCCAGCAGCCTAACCGGGACACCTAACTATGGCTACACCTTC. Amino acid sequence: CASSLTGTPNYGYTF.

J is TRBJ1-2 and V is TRBV5-6; D not resolved. Trimming left V 7 bases short and J 3 bases short, with 19 bases between. Per germline, CDR1 SGHDT and CDR2 YYEEEE. The CDR3 runs to 15 residues. The CDR3 DNA reads TGTGCCAGCCTAAGGATTGTACTTCAGGACTATGGCTACACCTTC. Protein: CASLRIVLQDYGYTF. Complete variable domain (other parts from reference TRBV5-6 and TRBJ1-2): DAGVTQSPTHLIKTRGQQVTLRCSPKSGHDTVSWYQQALGQGPQFIFQYYEEEERQRGNFPDRFSGHQFPNYSSELNVNALLLGDSALYLCASLRIVLQDYGYTFGSGTRLTVV.

The V and J genes are TRBV15 and TRBJ1-2; no clear D. V gave up 5 bases and J gave up 1 base, with 17 bases separating them. The CDR3 spans 16 residues. CDR1 is LNHNV and CDR2 is YYDKDF in the germline V gene (reference sequence). The CDR3 DNA follows: TGTGCCACCAGCGCAGGCCGCGTATACTTTAACTATGGCTACACCTTC. It codes for CATSAGRVYFNYGYTF. Looking up the rest from reference TRBV15 and TRBJ1-2 gives the full variable domain: DAMVIQNPRYQVTQFGKPVTLSCSQTLNHNVMYWYQQKSSQAPKLLFHYYDKDFNNEADTPDNFQSRRPNTSFCFLDIRSPGLGDTAMYLCATSAGRVYFNYGYTFGSGTRLTVV.